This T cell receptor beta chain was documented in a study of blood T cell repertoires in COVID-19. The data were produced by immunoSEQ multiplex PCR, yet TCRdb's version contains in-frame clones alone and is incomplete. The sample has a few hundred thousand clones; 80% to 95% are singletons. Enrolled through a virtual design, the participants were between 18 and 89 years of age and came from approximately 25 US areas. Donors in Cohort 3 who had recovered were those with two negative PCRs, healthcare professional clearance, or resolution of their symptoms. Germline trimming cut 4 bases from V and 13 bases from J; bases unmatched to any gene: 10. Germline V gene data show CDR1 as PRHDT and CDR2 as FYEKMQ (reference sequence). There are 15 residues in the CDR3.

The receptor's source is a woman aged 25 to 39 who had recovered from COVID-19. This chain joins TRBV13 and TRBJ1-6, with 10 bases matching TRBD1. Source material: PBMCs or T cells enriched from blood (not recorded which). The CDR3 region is CASSSRDRGTSPLHF. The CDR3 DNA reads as TGTGCCAGCAGCTCTCGGGACAGGGGAACGAGTCCCCTCCACTTT.